This is a list of T cell receptor beta chains from one sample in a study of blood T cell repertoires in COVID-19. The table came from immunoSEQ multiplex PCR; TCRdb's copy has only in-frame clones and leaves some out. The table has about 230,000 clones, almost 85% seen once. The sequenced sample consisted of peripheral blood. The receptor source for this set is a man aged 50-60 years with COVID-19, enrolled during active disease. CDR3s include the opening cysteine and the closing phenylalanine or tryptophan. Fields, in order: D gene, V gene, clone size, J gene, CDR3 protein, CDR3 DNA. D genes are given only for firm matches. Some rows mark clone size as missing; the rest say once, few, many or name a class of expanded clone.

d_gene: -
v_gene: TRBV30
abundance: -
j_gene: TRBJ2-7
CDR3aa: CAWSVRTLYEQYF
CDR3nt: TGTGCCTGGAGTGTACGCACTTTATACGAGCAGTACTTC

d_gene: -
v_gene: TRBV2
abundance: once
j_gene: TRBJ2-7
CDR3aa: CASMEGAVYEQYF
CDR3nt: TGTGCCAGCATGGAGGGGGCGGTATACGAGCAGTACTTC

d_gene: TRBD1
v_gene: TRBV5-4
abundance: -
j_gene: TRBJ2-5
CDR3aa: CASSLPGTEETQYF
CDR3nt: TGTGCCAGCAGCTTACCCGGGACAGAAGAGACCCAGTACTTC

d_gene: -
v_gene: TRBV28
abundance: -
j_gene: TRBJ1-5
CDR3aa: CASSPMKRGHNNQPQHF
CDR3nt: TGTGCCAGCAGTCCCATGAAACGGGGACATAACAATCAGCCCCAGCATTTT

d_gene: TRBD1
v_gene: TRBV30
abundance: few
j_gene: TRBJ1-2
CDR3aa: CAWIDRGRGYGYTF
CDR3nt: TGTGCCTGGATCGACAGGGGGCGAGGCTATGGCTACACCTTC

d_gene: TRBD2
v_gene: TRBV24-1
abundance: -
j_gene: TRBJ2-5
CDR3aa: CATSEPRGGGETQYF
CDR3nt: TGTGCCACCAGTGAACCTCGGGGGGGCGGAGAGACCCAGTACTTC

d_gene: -
v_gene: TRBV4-1
abundance: once
j_gene: TRBJ2-1
CDR3aa: CASSQGPGPYNEQFF
CDR3nt: TGCGCCAGCAGCCAAGGTCCGGGTCCCTACAATGAGCAGTTCTTC

d_gene: -
v_gene: TRBV7-8
abundance: few
j_gene: TRBJ2-3
CDR3aa: CASSQRRGTDTQYF
CDR3nt: TGTGCCAGCAGCCAGCGACGGGGAACAGATACGCAGTATTTT

d_gene: -
v_gene: TRBV5-1
abundance: once
j_gene: TRBJ2-1
CDR3aa: CASSLDFISANNEQFF
CDR3nt: TGCGCCAGCAGCTTGGACTTTATTAGCGCCAACAATGAGCAGTTCTTC

d_gene: TRBD1
v_gene: TRBV9
abundance: -
j_gene: TRBJ2-2
CDR3aa: CASSSRGTGELFF
CDR3nt: TGTGCCAGCAGCTCCAGGGGGACCGGGGAGCTGTTTTTT

d_gene: TRBD2
v_gene: TRBV11-2
abundance: -
j_gene: TRBJ2-1
CDR3aa: CASSLDPSGGSSYNEQFF
CDR3nt: TGTGCCAGCAGCTTAGATCCTAGCGGGGGAAGCTCCTACAATGAGCAGTTCTTC

d_gene: TRBD2
v_gene: TRBV6-1
abundance: -
j_gene: TRBJ2-5
CDR3aa: CASSEGTSGGVEETQYF
CDR3nt: TGTGCCAGCAGTGAAGGCACTAGCGGGGGGGTTGAAGAGACCCAGTACTTC

d_gene: TRBD1
v_gene: TRBV27
abundance: few
j_gene: TRBJ1-1
CDR3aa: CASSNRGWNTEAFF
CDR3nt: TGTGCCAGCAGTAACAGGGGGTGGAACACTGAAGCTTTCTTT

d_gene: -
v_gene: TRBV14
abundance: -
j_gene: TRBJ1-2
CDR3aa: CASSQVWPVPNYGYTF
CDR3nt: TGTGCCAGCAGCCAAGTCTGGCCCGTCCCTAACTATGGCTACACCTTC

d_gene: TRBD2
v_gene: TRBV4-1
abundance: -
j_gene: TRBJ2-1
CDR3aa: CASSQGVAGAYNEQFF
CDR3nt: TGCGCCAGCAGCCAAGGGGTAGCGGGGGCCTACAATGAGCAGTTCTTC

d_gene: -
v_gene: TRBV9
abundance: -
j_gene: TRBJ2-2
CDR3aa: CASSVGTTLNTGELFF
CDR3nt: TGTGCCAGCAGCGTAGGGACAACTCTGAACACCGGGGAGCTGTTTTTT

d_gene: -
v_gene: TRBV7-8
abundance: -
j_gene: TRBJ2-7
CDR3aa: CASSQDTLYEQYF
CDR3nt: TGTGCCAGCAGCCAAGACACGTTATACGAGCAGTACTTC

d_gene: -
v_gene: TRBV3-1/TRBV3-2
abundance: -
j_gene: TRBJ1-5
CDR3aa: CASSQGRGSNQPQHF
CDR3nt: TGTGCCAGCAGCCAAGGCAGGGGAAGCAATCAGCCCCAGCATTTT

d_gene: -
v_gene: TRBV11-3
abundance: -
j_gene: TRBJ1-4
CDR3aa: CASSLDFHNEKLFF
CDR3nt: TGTGCCAGCAGCTTAGATTTCCATAATGAAAAACTGTTTTTT

d_gene: TRBD1
v_gene: TRBV3-1/TRBV3-2
abundance: few
j_gene: TRBJ1-1
CDR3aa: CASSLYRGTEAFF
CDR3nt: TGTGCCAGCAGCCTATACAGGGGGACTGAAGCTTTCTTT

d_gene: TRBD2
v_gene: TRBV6-5
abundance: -
j_gene: TRBJ2-1
CDR3aa: CASRERGGYNEQFF
CDR3nt: TGTGCCAGCAGGGAGCGGGGGGGCTACAATGAGCAGTTCTTC

d_gene: -
v_gene: TRBV2
abundance: -
j_gene: TRBJ1-2
CDR3aa: CASSGAGDINYGYTF
CDR3nt: TGTGCCAGCAGTGGTGCAGGGGATATTAACTATGGCTACACCTTC

d_gene: -
v_gene: TRBV7-2
abundance: -
j_gene: TRBJ2-2
CDR3aa: CASSSLGGNTGELFF
CDR3nt: TGTGCCAGCAGCTCCCTAGGAGGGAACACCGGGGAGCTGTTTTTT

d_gene: -
v_gene: TRBV5-1
abundance: -
j_gene: TRBJ1-1
CDR3aa: CASSPWGGQGHTEAFF
CDR3nt: TGCGCCAGCAGCCCCTGGGGGGGCCAAGGTCACACTGAAGCTTTCTTT

d_gene: -
v_gene: TRBV2
abundance: few
j_gene: TRBJ2-5
CDR3aa: CASSYDTVQETQYF
CDR3nt: TGTGCCAGCAGTTACGATACAGTCCAAGAGACCCAGTACTTC

d_gene: -
v_gene: TRBV3-1/TRBV3-2
abundance: -
j_gene: TRBJ1-2
CDR3aa: CASSQSRNYGYTF
CDR3nt: TGTGCCAGCAGCCAAAGCAGGAACTATGGCTACACCTTC

d_gene: -
v_gene: TRBV14
abundance: -
j_gene: TRBJ1-6
CDR3aa: CASSSDRPDNSPLHF
CDR3nt: TGTGCCAGCAGCTCCGACAGACCAGATAATTCACCCCTCCACTTT

d_gene: TRBD1
v_gene: TRBV5-1
abundance: -
j_gene: TRBJ1-5
CDR3aa: CASSLESGGDQPQHF
CDR3nt: TGCGCCAGCAGCTTGGAGTCAGGGGGTGATCAGCCCCAGCATTTT

d_gene: -
v_gene: TRBV7-7
abundance: many
j_gene: TRBJ2-5
CDR3aa: CASSLGRGVVWETQYF
CDR3nt: TGTGCTAGCAGCTTAGGGCGCGGGGTAGTGTGGGAGACCCAGTACTTC

d_gene: -
v_gene: TRBV2
abundance: -
j_gene: TRBJ2-3
CDR3aa: CASSGQYISTDTQYF
CDR3nt: TGTGCCAGCAGTGGACAGTATATTAGCACAGATACGCAGTATTTT

d_gene: -
v_gene: TRBV2
abundance: few
j_gene: TRBJ2-7
CDR3aa: CASSTYAEQYF
CDR3nt: TGTGCCAGCAGTACTTACGCCGAGCAGTACTTC

d_gene: -
v_gene: TRBV6-5
abundance: -
j_gene: TRBJ2-7
CDR3aa: CATTQGGQSYEQYF
CDR3nt: TGTGCCACCACGCAGGGGGGACAGTCCTACGAGCAGTACTTC

d_gene: -
v_gene: TRBV27
abundance: -
j_gene: TRBJ1-1
CDR3aa: CASRRSFNLQNTEAFF
CDR3nt: TGTGCCAGCAGGAGGTCTTTTAACTTACAGAACACTGAAGCTTTCTTT

d_gene: TRBD1
v_gene: TRBV5-1
abundance: -
j_gene: TRBJ1-2
CDR3aa: CASSFGQEGYGYTF
CDR3nt: TGCGCCAGCAGCTTCGGACAGGAGGGCTATGGCTACACCTTC

d_gene: -
v_gene: TRBV19
abundance: -
j_gene: TRBJ1-5
CDR3aa: CASSIWFGSNQPQHF
CDR3nt: TGTGCCAGTAGTATTTGGTTCGGTAGCAATCAGCCCCAGCATTTT

d_gene: -
v_gene: TRBV24-1
abundance: -
j_gene: TRBJ2-5
CDR3aa: CATSDLPEETQYF
CDR3nt: TGTGCCACCAGTGATTTGCCAGAAGAGACCCAGTACTTC

d_gene: -
v_gene: TRBV3-1/TRBV3-2
abundance: -
j_gene: TRBJ1-2
CDR3aa: CASSRTGGGYTF
CDR3nt: TGTGCCAGCAGCCGGACGGGAGGGGGCTACACCTTC

d_gene: -
v_gene: TRBV5-1
abundance: -
j_gene: TRBJ1-4
CDR3aa: CASSFRQSATNEKLFF
CDR3nt: TGCGCCAGCAGCTTCCGACAGTCAGCAACTAATGAAAAACTGTTTTTT